Following are 31 T cell receptor beta chains from one sample sequenced in a study of cytomegalovirus exposure and HLA in healthy donors. PCR was performed using 60 Vbeta and 13 Jbeta primers. Sequencing used immunoSEQ multiplex PCR; TCRdb keeps in-frame clones, though not all of them. The top ten clones hold roughly 4% of a sample with about 110,000 clones, 77% of them seen once. The sequenced material came from PBMCs. These receptors were collected from a human donor in good health.

This clone appeared once. The chain combines TRBV27 with TRBJ2-1; D is possibly TRBD2 (6 bases). The length of the CDR3 is 15 residues. Germline V gene lookup returns CDR1 MNHEY and CDR2 SMNVEV (reference sequence). V was clipped by 5 bases and J by 3 bases, with 14 bases between them. This CDR3 is CASSITSSRYNEQFF. The DNA of the CDR3 is TGTGCCAGCAGTATCACTAGCAGTCGCTACAATGAGCAGTTCTTC.

The chain recombines TRBV27 with TRBJ1-1; D gene unclear. Germline CDR1 reads MNHEY; CDR2 reads SMNVEV (reference sequence). Trimming cost V 4 bases and J 1 base, with 7 bases left between them. This CDR3 is 13 amino acids long. The CDR3 loop is CASSYRGNTEAFF. CDR3 coding DNA: TGTGCCAGCAGTTATCGAGGGAACACTGAAGCTTTCTTT.

This CDR3 reads CASSPLGRGETGELFF. The CDR3 nucleotides are TGCGCCAGCAGCCCACTCGGCCGCGGGGAGACCGGGGAGCTGTTTTTT. The chain couples TRBV5-1 to TRBJ2-2, with D possibly being TRBD2 (6 bases). Trimming removed 4 bases at V and 5 bases at J, with 18 bases between. CDR1 and CDR2 from the germline V gene are SGHRS and YFSETQ. The CDR3 contains 16 residues.

The chain joins TRBV19 to TRBJ1-2, with 9 bases fitting TRBD1. CDR3 length: 15 residues. The junction had 7 bases not matched to a gene; V was cut back by 3 bases and J by 5 bases. CDR1 and CDR2 from the germline V gene are LNHDA and SQIVND (reference sequence). The DNA of the CDR3 is TGTGCCAGTAGTATTGGGACAGGGACTTGGTATGGCTACACCTTC. Its translation is CASSIGTGTWYGYTF.

The CDR3 loop reads CASSLGLGTTEAFF. The CDR3 DNA is TGTGCCAGCAGTTTAGGACTGGGTACCACTGAAGCTTTCTTT. The J gene is TRBJ1-1, the V gene TRBV27; D gene ambiguous. From germline, CDR1 is MNHEY and CDR2 SMNVEV (reference sequence). This CDR3 is built from 14 residues. V was cut by 2 bases and J by 4 bases, with 11 bases left in between.

The chain carries TRBV7-6 and TRBJ2-5, with a tentative D call TRBD1 (5 bases). This CDR3 contains 13 residues. CDR1 SGHVS and CDR2 FNYEAQ come from the germline V gene. V dropped 5 bases and J dropped 2 bases, with 9 bases sitting between them. CDR3 region: CASSRDRQETQYF. For the CDR3, the DNA is TGTGCCAGCAGCCGAGACAGACAAGAGACCCAGTACTTC.

The chain is built from TRBV6-1 and TRBJ2-5; D is possibly TRBD1 (6 bases). V was pared by 3 bases and J by 5 bases, with 13 bases between. The CDR3 runs 14 residues. Germline CDR1 MNHNS, CDR2 SASEGT. In DNA form, the CDR3 reads TGTGCCAGCAGTGACAGGGGAATGGTCGAGACCCAGTACTTC. Translation: CASSDRGMVETQYF.

The chain links TRBV30 to TRBJ2-2; D uncertain. Germline CDR1 GTSNPN, CDR2 SVGIG (reference sequence). V dropped 2 bases and J dropped 11 bases, with 12 bases sitting between them. This CDR3 comprises 12 residues. The CDR3 DNA follows: TGTGCCTGGAGTCGACACGAGTTAGAGCTGTTTTTT. Encoded protein: CAWSRHELELFF.

The V gene is TRBV2, the J gene TRBJ2-7; possibly TRBD2 for D (6 bases). In germline, CDR1 is SNHLY, CDR2 FYNNEI. V shed 1 base and J shed 3 bases, with 13 bases lying between them. The CDR3 extends over 15 amino acids. The CDR3 region is CASSEERLGGYEQYF. The CDR3 nucleotides read TGTGCCAGCAGTGAAGAAAGACTAGGCGGCTACGAGCAGTACTTC.

V gene TRBV18 combines with J gene TRBJ2-5, with 7 bases fitting TRBD1. Losses at the gene ends were 1 base for V and 1 base for J; bases not matched to a gene: 3. The CDR3 consists of 15 residues. The germline V gene encodes CDR1 KGHSH and CDR2 LQKENI. The chain's CDR3 is CASSPQGASQETQYF. The CDR3 nucleotides are TGTGCCAGCTCACCACAGGGGGCAAGCCAAGAGACCCAGTACTTC.

This clone was seen a single time. This sequence joins TRBV27 and TRBJ2-1, with 11 bases that match TRBD2. The V gene end was trimmed by 2 bases and the J gene end by 9 bases; junction bases not matched to a gene: 6. Germline V gene sequence: CDR1 MNHEY, CDR2 SMNVEV (reference sequence). The CDR3 is made up of 15 amino acids. CDR3 loop: CASSLNSGRGGEQFF. CDR3 coding DNA: TGTGCCAGCAGTTTAAATAGCGGGAGGGGAGGTGAGCAGTTCTTC.

This clone was counted once. The chain recombines TRBV29-1 with TRBJ1-2; no definite D call. V was cut by 7 bases and J by 5 bases, with 17 bases left in between. This CDR3 has 13 residues. Germline V gives CDR1 SQVTM, CDR2 ANQGSEA. In DNA form, the CDR3 reads TGCAGCGCCCGACGCGGAGCGGATTATGGCTACACCTTC. Protein product: CSARRGADYGYTF.

In its sample, this clone was seen once. The chain is built from TRBV27 and TRBJ2-3; perhaps TRBD2 as D (5 bases). Germline CDR1 and CDR2: MNHEY and SMNVEV (reference sequence). The V end was cut by 2 bases, the J end by 1 base, with 13 bases between. CDR3 size: 16 residues. The CDR3 here is CASSLSGRGGTDTQYF. In DNA form, the CDR3 reads TGTGCCAGCAGTTTAAGCGGTCGGGGTGGCACAGATACGCAGTATTTT.

The chain employs TRBV6-1 and TRBJ1-5, with TRBD1 matching 9 bases. The germline CDR1 and CDR2 sequences are MNHNS and SASEGT. With V trimmed by 5 bases and J by 6 bases, 5 bases remained unmatched. This CDR3 has 14 residues. The CDR3, as DNA: TGTGCCAGCAGTCCGACAGGGGGAGGTCAGCCCCAGCATTTT. It is translated as CASSPTGGGQPQHF.

This chain connects TRBV7-3 to TRBJ1-1; D possibly corresponds to TRBD1 (5 bases). This CDR3 is 15 amino acids long. The ends were cut back, 2 bases at V and 0 bases at J, with 10 bases in the middle. Germline assignment: CDR1 SGHTA and CDR2 FQGTGA. The CDR3 is CASSLRGEVNTEAFF. For the CDR3, the DNA is TGTGCCAGCAGCTTACGGGGGGAGGTGAACACTGAAGCTTTCTTT.

The CDR3 DNA is TGTGCCAGCAGTTTACCCCAGGTCACAGATACGCAGTATTTT. Its protein is CASSLPQVTDTQYF. The gene calls are TRBV28 and TRBJ2-3; D not resolved. The length of the CDR3 is 14 residues. Germline V gene data show CDR1 as MDHEN and CDR2 as SYDVKM. V lost 2 bases and J lost 2, with 8 bases in between.

The chain uses TRBV19 and TRBJ2-2, with TRBD1 as a possible D gene (5 bases). With 5 bases removed from V and 3 bases from J, the gap between germline ends came to 13 bases. CDR1 LNHDA and CDR2 SQIVND come from the germline V gene (reference sequence). This CDR3 comprises 15 residues. The CDR3 nucleotides are TGTGCCAGTAGTCCTGGCAGGGCTTACACCGGGGAGCTGTTTTTT. Protein: CASSPGRAYTGELFF.

The chain carries TRBV27 and TRBJ2-7; tentative D call: TRBD2 (6 bases). From germline, CDR1 is MNHEY and CDR2 SMNVEV (reference sequence). This CDR3 comprises 12 residues. The ends were cut back, 6 bases at V and 2 bases at J, with 8 bases in the middle. CDR3 nucleotide sequence: TGTGCCAGCAGCGGGAGTACCTACGAGCAGTACTTC. As protein: CASSGSTYEQYF.

The J gene is TRBJ1-2, the V gene TRBV5-1, with D unresolved. This CDR3 is 13 amino acids long. Germline loops: CDR1 SGHRS, CDR2 YFSETQ. Trimming removed 1 base at V and 4 bases at J, with 8 bases between. The CDR3 DNA sequence: TGCGCCAGCAGCTTGAGTGTACTCTATGGCTACACCTTC. Protein sequence: CASSLSVLYGYTF.

This sequence joins TRBV27 and TRBJ1-5, with 7 bases identical to TRBD1. Germline CDR1 MNHEY, CDR2 SMNVEV (reference sequence). This CDR3 is built from 14 residues. V was clipped by 4 bases and J by 2 bases; unmatched bases: 2. CDR3 sequence: CASSSGQGNQPQHF. Here the CDR3 DNA reads TGTGCCAGCAGTTCCGGACAGGGCAATCAGCCCCAGCATTTT.

The J gene is TRBJ1-4, the V gene TRBV4-1; D perhaps matches TRBD1 (5 bases). Germline lookup yields CDR1 MGHRA and CDR2 YSYEKL. V shed 2 bases and J shed 0 bases, with 13 bases lying between them. This CDR3 has 17 residues. CDR3 sequence reads: CASSQSGGGSTNEKLFF. The DNA of the CDR3 is TGCGCCAGCAGCCAATCTGGGGGAGGGTCAACTAATGAAAAACTGTTTTTT.

The chain uses TRBV27 and TRBJ2-2, with 8 nucleotides matching TRBD2. Germline CDR1 and CDR2: MNHEY and SMNVEV (reference sequence). V dropped 2 bases and J dropped 0; count of bases not matched to a gene: 14. CDR3 length equals 20 residues. This CDR3 reads CASSLLGLRTSSANTGELFF. CDR3 DNA sequence: TGTGCCAGCAGTTTACTAGGGTTACGGACTAGCAGTGCGAACACCGGGGAGCTGTTTTTT.

About this clone itself: The junction does not match germline at one end; this may be a read error. This sample also contains other DNA sequences that code for the same CDR3. The V gene is TRBV28, the J gene TRBJ1-5, with D tentatively TRBD1 (6 bases). The germline CDR1 and CDR2 sequences are MDHEN and SYDVKM. The CDR3 runs 17 residues. The CDR3 nucleotides are TGCGCCAGCAGTTTGTCAGGTTCAGGGGTTCGCAATCAGCCCCAGCATTTT. This gives the protein CASSLSGSGVRNQPQHF.

The J gene is TRBJ2-7, the V gene TRBV30; 7 nucleotides align to TRBD1. Trimming took 1 base from V and 3 from J; bases not matched to a gene: 9. CDR1 and CDR2 (germline): GTSNPN, SVGIG (reference sequence). The CDR3 runs 15 residues. The CDR3 sequence is CAWSARQGGLYEQYF. CDR3 coding DNA: TGTGCCTGGAGTGCGCGACAGGGTGGTCTCTACGAGCAGTACTTC.

The chain couples TRBV21-1 to TRBJ1-5. TRBV21-1 is reported as a pseudogene. This CDR3 spans 16 amino acids. The CDR3 coding sequence is TGTGCCAGCAGCAAAGAAAGGTTAGAGGAGAATCAGCCCCAGCATTTT. Protein sequence: CASSKERLEENQPQHF.

The chain uses TRBV9 and TRBJ2-2, with a weak D call TRBD2 (6 bases). V gave up 3 bases and J gave up 0 bases, with 9 bases separating them. Germline CDR1 reads SGDLS; CDR2 reads YYNGEE. The CDR3 sequence is 15 residues long. This CDR3 is CASSEGLPNTGELFF. CDR3 coding DNA: TGTGCCAGCAGCGAGGGACTGCCGAACACCGGGGAGCTGTTTTTT. The whole variable domain, remainder taken from reference TRBV9 and TRBJ2-2, is DSGVTQTPKHLITATGQRVTLRCSPRSGDLSVYWYQQSLDQGLQFLIQYYNGEERAKGNILERFSAQQFPDLHSELNLSSLELGDSALYFCASSEGLPNTGELFFGEGSRLTVL.

This clone was detected once. This CDR3 reads CASSLGAGNGYTF. Here the CDR3 DNA reads TGTGCCAGCAGCTTAGGGGCAGGGAATGGCTACACCTTC. This chain joins TRBV7-9 and TRBJ1-2; D is perhaps TRBD1 (5 bases). The V end was cut by 1 base, the J end by 6 bases, with 9 bases between. CDR1 is SEHNR, CDR2 FQNEAQ, per germline (reference sequence). This CDR3 region has 13 residues.

The table lists this clone with a count of one. This chain joins TRBV27 and TRBJ1-5; D unresolved. Trimming stripped 6 bases from V and 2 bases from J, with 14 bases between. Germline CDR1 and CDR2: MNHEY and SMNVEV (reference sequence). The CDR3 contains 15 residues. The CDR3 protein is CASRTTSAGNQPQHF. In DNA form, the CDR3 reads TGTGCCAGCAGGACTACCTCAGCGGGCAATCAGCCCCAGCATTTT.

V is TRBV10-3 and J is TRBJ2-1, with 12 bases identical to TRBD2. The ends lost 11 bases at V and 2 bases at J; junction bases unmatched: 7. Germline V gives CDR1 ENHRY, CDR2 SYGVKD. The CDR3 totals 15 residues. DNA of the CDR3: TGTGCCGCTTGGACTAGCGGGATGGCCTACAATGAGCAGTTCTTC. Encoded protein: CAAWTSGMAYNEQFF.

The chain uses TRBV5-6 and TRBJ1-2, with D possibly TRBD1 on 5 matching bases. V dropped 4 bases and J dropped 2 bases, with 18 bases sitting between them. This CDR3 region has 16 residues. Germline-derived CDR1 and CDR2 are SGHDT and YYEEEE. CDR3 residues: CASSPLRLGGNYGYTF. The CDR3 DNA reads as TGTGCCAGCAGCCCACTCAGGCTGGGGGGAAACTATGGCTACACCTTC.

The chain couples TRBV6-1 to TRBJ1-1, with D possibly matching TRBD1 (6 bases). Germline V gene data show CDR1 as MNHNS and CDR2 as SASEGT. With 5 bases removed from V and 9 bases from J, the gap between germline ends came to 16 bases. The CDR3 contains 13 residues. The CDR3 here is CASSLTGRVQAFF. CDR3 sequence (DNA): TGTGCCAGCAGTTTAACAGGGAGGGTGCAAGCTTTCTTT.